This T cell receptor beta chain emerged from a study of T cell repertoires in cytomegalovirus infection. A single count supports this clonotype. Antigen: not known. Using its own MiXCR run on the reads, TCRdb lists one record per CDR3 protein. Counted here are 700,000 to 950,000 distinct CDR3 sequences, 30% to 35% occurring once; the ten biggest clones make up about an eighth. This sample comprised cultured CD8+ T cells from PBMCs, obtained from culture after CMV antigen stimulation. The TCR comes from a human donor in good health (CMV status not recorded). Some clones in this sample may be carry-over from other donors' samples.

The chain's CDR3 is CATRRDTGELFF. The CDR3 DNA sequence: TGTGCCACCCGAAGGGACACCGGGGAGCTGTTTTTT. V usage is TRBV10-3 and J usage is TRBJ2-2; D remains ambiguous. The CDR3 runs to 12 residues. Deletions cut 10 bases from V and 3 bases from J, with 9 bases between. In germline, CDR1 is ENHRY, CDR2 SYGVKD.